These 21 T cell receptor beta chains came from one sample sequenced in a study of blood T cell repertoires in COVID-19. Some clones are missing from TCRdb's copy, which holds only in-frame ones; the method was immunoSEQ multiplex PCR. In the table there are about 120,000 clones, about 74% of which are singletons. Sequences were obtained from peripheral blood. These receptors all come from a man aged 55 to 70 with acute or convalescent COVID-19.

This sequence joins TRBV9 and TRBJ2-2, with TRBD2 matching 7 bases. V lost 3 bases, J lost 1 base, and 9 bases stayed unmatched. CDR3 length: 17 amino acids. Germline V gives CDR1 SGDLS, CDR2 YYNGEE. The CDR3 region has the DNA TGTGCCAGCAGCGGCGGGACTACCGCGGTGAACACCGGGGAGCTGTTTTTT. This translates into CASSGGTTAVNTGELFF. Complete variable domain (other parts from reference TRBV9 and TRBJ2-2): DSGVTQTPKHLITATGQRVTLRCSPRSGDLSVYWYQQSLDQGLQFLIQYYNGEERAKGNILERFSAQQFPDLHSELNLSSLELGDSALYFCASSGGTTAVNTGELFFGEGSRLTVL.

This sequence joins TRBV5-6 and TRBJ2-5; maybe TRBD2 (5 bases). CDR3 length: 14 amino acids. Germline CDR1 reads SGHDT; CDR2 reads YYEEEE. Trimming removed 3 bases at V and 3 bases at J, with 12 bases between. The CDR3 sequence: CASSSDLWKETQYF. CDR3 DNA sequence: TGTGCCAGCAGCTCGGACTTGTGGAAAGAGACCCAGTACTTC.

V usage is TRBV19 and J usage is TRBJ2-2; D not resolved. Trimming stripped 3 bases from V and 1 base from J, with 6 bases between. This CDR3 comprises 14 residues. The germline V gene has CDR1 LNHDA and CDR2 SQIVND (reference sequence). The CDR3 is CASSIRGNTGELFF. CDR3 in DNA: TGTGCCAGTAGTATTAGAGGGAACACCGGGGAGCTGTTTTTT.

This clone was seen more than once but under ten times. This rearrangement joins TRBV19 to TRBJ1-5, with D perhaps matching TRBD1 (6 bases). Germline loops: CDR1 LNHDA, CDR2 SQIVND (reference sequence). V gave up 8 bases and J gave up 6 bases, with 14 bases separating them. This CDR3 is 13 amino acids long. The CDR3 nucleotides read TGTGCCAGTGGGCAGGGGAGTGGTCAGCCCCAGCATTTT. Protein product: CASGQGSGQPQHF.

Concerning this clone itself: Other DNA sequences from this sample encode an identical CDR3 as well. CDR3 protein: CASSLLAGGTDTQYF. The CDR3 nucleotides read TGTGCCAGCAGCTTATTAGCGGGAGGCACAGATACGCAGTATTTT. V and J are TRBV7-3 and TRBJ2-3; 9 positions match TRBD2. With V trimmed by 2 bases and J by 1 base, 1 base remained unmatched. Germline V gene lookup returns CDR1 SGHTA and CDR2 FQGTGA. The CDR3 covers 15 residues.

The chain has TRBV27 and TRBJ2-1, with D perhaps TRBD2 (5 bases). The V end lost 6 bases, the J end lost 9 bases, and 18 bases lay between the germline ends. Germline V gene sequence: CDR1 MNHEY, CDR2 SMNVEV (reference sequence). The length of the CDR3 is 14 residues. CDR3 sequence (DNA): TGTGCCAGCAGAGACTTAAAGCGAGGGAGTGAGCAGTTCTTC. Encoded protein: CASRDLKRGSEQFF.

The chain recombines TRBV12-3 or TRBV12-4 with TRBJ2-2, with D unresolved. The CDR3 sequence is 12 residues long. V lost 5 bases and J 7 bases, leaving 8 bases between the germline ends. The CDR3 DNA sequence: TGTGCCAGCAGTCTTCAGCGCGGGGAGCTGTTTTTT. It specifies CASSLQRGELFF.

The V call is TRBV7-3, the J call TRBJ2-2, with 10 bases that match TRBD2. The CDR3 length is 18 residues. J gave up 7 bases and V 0 bases, and 11 bases lay outside the gene matches. CDR1 SGHTA and CDR2 FQGTGA come from the germline V gene. This CDR3 is CASSLTPSSGSYYGELFF. The CDR3 DNA follows: TGTGCCAGCAGCTTAACCCCCTCTAGCGGGAGTTACTACGGGGAGCTGTTTTTT.

The CDR3 sequence: CASSYGGGTSFDEQYF. CDR3 nucleotide sequence: TGTGCCAGCAGTTACGGGGGCGGGACTAGTTTCGACGAGCAGTACTTC. The J gene is TRBJ2-7, the V gene TRBV6-6, with 8 bases aligning to TRBD2. This CDR3 contains 16 residues. Germline loops: CDR1 MNHNY, CDR2 SVGAGI (reference sequence). V was pared by 2 bases and J by 5 bases, with 11 bases of the junction left unmatched.

This clone appeared once. The J gene is TRBJ2-5, the V gene TRBV30; D unclear. The CDR3 loop spans 13 amino acids. Trimming removed 5 bases from V and 2 bases from J, with 12 bases in between. Germline V gene lookup returns CDR1 GTSNPN and CDR2 SVGIG (reference sequence). Here the CDR3 DNA reads TGTGCCTGGTCCCCAATGGCTCAAGAGACCCAGTACTTC. Its translation is CAWSPMAQETQYF.

The chain carries TRBV27 and TRBJ2-3; 14 nucleotides agree with TRBD2. Looked up from germline, CDR1 is MNHEY and CDR2 is SMNVEV (reference sequence). CDR3 length: 20 residues. V trimming: 6 bases; J trimming: 1 base; junction bases outside the gene matches: 15. CDR3 protein: CASRYRSTSGGAGGTDTQYF. The CDR3 DNA reads TGTGCCAGCAGGTATCGTTCGACTAGCGGGGGGGCCGGAGGCACAGATACGCAGTATTTT.

The chain uses TRBV11-3 and TRBJ2-2, with a tentative D call TRBD1 (6 bases). CDR1 and CDR2 from the germline V gene are SGHNT and YENEEA. The CDR3 is 13 amino acids. V was cut by 3 bases and J by 7 bases, with 9 bases left in between. The chain's CDR3 is CASSFEGVGELFF. CDR3 nucleotides: TGTGCCAGCAGCTTTGAGGGGGTCGGGGAGCTGTTTTTT.

The chain employs TRBV27 and TRBJ2-3, with D possibly TRBD2 on 6 matching bases. The CDR3 has 14 amino acids. The V gene lost 1 base and the J gene lost 3 bases, with 8 bases spanning the gap. Germline CDR1 reads MNHEY; CDR2 reads SMNVEV (reference sequence). CDR3: CASSLFAGTDTQYF. The CDR3 nucleotides read TGTGCCAGCAGTTTATTTGCGGGGACAGATACGCAGTATTTT.

A few counts support this clone. The rearrangement links TRBV19 to TRBJ1-5; tentative D call: TRBD1 (5 bases). Germline V gives CDR1 LNHDA, CDR2 SQIVND (reference sequence). The CDR3 has 15 amino acids. Trimming pared 10 bases from V and 9 bases from J, leaving 25 bases between. The CDR3 nucleotides read TGTGCCACGCAAACCGCGCGGGGGGTCGAGACGCCCCAGCATTTT. This codes for CATQTARGVETPQHF.

The rearrangement uses TRBV7-8 and TRBJ2-1, with D possibly being TRBD2 (6 bases). The CDR3 has 14 amino acids. V was pared by 1 base and J by 11 bases, with 15 bases between. Germline CDR1 is SGHVS and CDR2 is FQNEAQ. CDR3: CASSLESGGEQQFF. The CDR3 DNA reads TGTGCCAGCAGCTTAGAGTCTGGCGGGGAGCAGCAGTTCTTC.

The rearrangement links TRBV6-5 to TRBJ2-5, with a weak D call TRBD2 (6 bases). The germline gives CDR1 MNHEY, CDR2 SVGAGI. The CDR3 has 14 amino acids. Trimming left V 3 bases short and J 3 bases short, with 11 bases between. This CDR3 is CASSYRLAKETQYF. CDR3 coding DNA: TGTGCCAGCAGTTATAGGCTAGCGAAAGAGACCCAGTACTTC.

V and J are TRBV10-2 and TRBJ1-2; 7 bases are shared with TRBD1. The trim removed 6 bases at V and 4 bases at J, leaving 11 bases unmatched. Germline lookup yields CDR1 WSHSY and CDR2 SAAADI. The CDR3 extends over 15 amino acids. The CDR3 DNA reads as TGCGCCAGCAGATCCCGGACAGGCTCCGTCTATGGCTACACCTTC. It encodes CASRSRTGSVYGYTF.

CDR3 nucleotide sequence: TGTGCCAGCAGTTTATCCAGAAACACTGAAGCTTTCTTT. This codes for CASSLSRNTEAFF. V usage is TRBV12-3 or TRBV12-4 and J usage is TRBJ1-1; D is unresolved. This CDR3 region has 13 residues. The V end lost 2 bases, the J end lost 2 bases, and 6 bases lay between the germline ends.

The V gene is TRBV2, the J gene TRBJ2-5, with D possibly TRBD2 on 5 matching bases. V dropped 4 bases and J dropped 2 bases, with 14 bases sitting between them. The CDR3 has 15 amino acids. Looked up from germline, CDR1 is SNHLY and CDR2 is FYNNEI. In nucleotides, the CDR3 is TGTGCCAGCAGTGTATCGGACTTGAAGCAAGAGACCCAGTACTTC. Residues: CASSVSDLKQETQYF.

The chain employs TRBV19 and TRBJ1-5; 7 bases map to TRBD1. There are 15 residues in the CDR3. V shed 4 bases and J 6 bases; nucleotides not matched to a gene: 9. Per germline, CDR1 LNHDA and CDR2 SQIVND (reference sequence). The CDR3 coding sequence is TGTGCCAGTAGTACACCGACAGGGTTTGGTCAGCCCCAGCATTTT. Translated: CASSTPTGFGQPQHF. The whole variable domain, filled in from reference TRBV19 and TRBJ1-5, reads DGGITQSPKYLFRKEGQNVTLSCEQNLNHDAMYWYRQDPGQGLRLIYYSQIVNDFQKGDIAEGYSVSREKKESFPLTVTSAQKNPTAFYLCASSTPTGFGQPQHFGDGTRLSIL.

CDR3 nucleotides: TGTGCCAGCAGCCAGACAGTAATCACTGAAGCTTTCTTT. Translated: CASSQTVITEAFF. V is TRBV11-2 and J is TRBJ1-1, with D possibly being TRBD1 (5 bases). The CDR3 consists of 13 residues. Germline CDR1 SGHAT, CDR2 FQNNGV. V was pared by 5 bases and J by 4 bases, with 11 bases between.